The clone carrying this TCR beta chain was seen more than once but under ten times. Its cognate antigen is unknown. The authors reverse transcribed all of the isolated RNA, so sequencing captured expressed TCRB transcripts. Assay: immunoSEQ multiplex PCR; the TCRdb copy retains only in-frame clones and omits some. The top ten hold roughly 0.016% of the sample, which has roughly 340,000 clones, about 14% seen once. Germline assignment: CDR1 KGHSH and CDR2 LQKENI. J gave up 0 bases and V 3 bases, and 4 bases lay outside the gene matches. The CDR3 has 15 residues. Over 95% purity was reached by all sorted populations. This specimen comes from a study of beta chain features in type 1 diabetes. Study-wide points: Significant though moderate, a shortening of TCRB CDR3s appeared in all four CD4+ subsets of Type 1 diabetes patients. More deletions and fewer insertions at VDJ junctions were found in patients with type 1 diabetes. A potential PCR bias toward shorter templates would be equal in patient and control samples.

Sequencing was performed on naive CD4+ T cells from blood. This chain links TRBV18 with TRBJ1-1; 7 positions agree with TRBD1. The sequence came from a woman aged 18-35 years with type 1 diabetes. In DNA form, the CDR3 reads TGTGCCAGCTCACCTCCACAGGGGATGAACACTGAAGCTTTCTTT. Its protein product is CASSPPQGMNTEAFF.